This T cell receptor (beta chain) appears in the sequencing data of a study of regulatory T cells in long-lasting Graves disease. This clonotype was picked up a small number of times. Construction of the TCR beta libraries employed iRepertoire HTBI primers in conjunction with Arm-PCR of CDR3 regions. Original processing notes: The study identified about 60 TRBV and approximately 13 TRBJ segments across samples. TCRdb recomputed calls from the multiplex PCR reads with MiXCR, one row per CDR3 protein. TCRdb's processing, not the authors' own work, is the source of the V and J calls. The repertoire holds approximately 440,000 distinct CDR3 sequences, with 15% to 20% as singletons. Trimming took off 2 bases at V and 2 bases at J, with 10 bases between the two ends. This CDR3 has 14 amino acids. Germline CDR1 and CDR2: WNHNN and SYGVQD (reference sequence). This sample's time point: newly diagnosed GD, antithyroid drugs for less than 3 months. Preparation of the TCR library used RNA extracted from PBMCs.

The sample was also linked to a second study, of T cells in Graves' hyperthyroidism and ophthalmopathy.

The origin of this receptor is a man in his forties with Graves disease. V gene TRBV10-1 combines with J gene TRBJ2-7; a possible D gene is TRBD2 (6 bases). The sample was peripheral blood mononuclear cells (PBMCs), taken at new diagnosis, from a patient treated with antithyroid drugs. In DNA, the CDR3 is TGCGCCAGCAGTGAGGATAGCGGCCCCTACGAGCAGTACTTC. Translation gives CASSEDSGPYEQYF.